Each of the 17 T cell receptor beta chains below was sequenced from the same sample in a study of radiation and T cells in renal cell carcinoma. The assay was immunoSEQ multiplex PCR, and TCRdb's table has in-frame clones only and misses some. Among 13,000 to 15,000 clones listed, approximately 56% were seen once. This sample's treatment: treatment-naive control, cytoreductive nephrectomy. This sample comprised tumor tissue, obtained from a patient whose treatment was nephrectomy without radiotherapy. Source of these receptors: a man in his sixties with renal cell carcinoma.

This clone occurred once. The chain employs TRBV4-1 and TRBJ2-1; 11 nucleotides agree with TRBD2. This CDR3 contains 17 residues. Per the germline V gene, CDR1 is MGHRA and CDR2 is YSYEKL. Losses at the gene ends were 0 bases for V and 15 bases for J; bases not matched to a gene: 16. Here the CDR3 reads CASSQDPPGLAVGTGFF. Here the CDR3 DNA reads TGCGCCAGCAGCCAAGACCCTCCGGGACTAGCGGTTGGAACGGGGTTCTTC.

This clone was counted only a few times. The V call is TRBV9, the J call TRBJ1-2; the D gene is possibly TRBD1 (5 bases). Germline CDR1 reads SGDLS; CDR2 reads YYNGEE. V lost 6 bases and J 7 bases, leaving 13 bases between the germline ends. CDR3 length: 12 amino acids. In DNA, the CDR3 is TGTGCCAGCACCGGACAAAGGGGTGGCTACACCTTC. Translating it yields CASTGQRGGYTF.

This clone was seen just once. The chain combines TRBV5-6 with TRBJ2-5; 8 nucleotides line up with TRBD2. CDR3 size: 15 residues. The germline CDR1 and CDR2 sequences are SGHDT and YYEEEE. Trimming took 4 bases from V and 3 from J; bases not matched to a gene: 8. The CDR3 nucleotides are TGTGCCAGCAGCCTGAGCGGGAGCTGGGAAGAGACCCAGTACTTC. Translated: CASSLSGSWEETQYF.

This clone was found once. This CDR3 reads CASSVGGDAYEQYF. Here the CDR3 DNA reads TGTGCCAGCAGTGTTGGGGGAGACGCCTACGAGCAGTACTTC. The gene calls are TRBV2 and TRBJ2-7; D may match TRBD1 or TRBD2 (5 bases each). V lost 4 bases to trimming and J lost 2 bases, with 12 bases between them. Looked up from germline, CDR1 is SNHLY and CDR2 is FYNNEI. The CDR3 has 14 amino acids.

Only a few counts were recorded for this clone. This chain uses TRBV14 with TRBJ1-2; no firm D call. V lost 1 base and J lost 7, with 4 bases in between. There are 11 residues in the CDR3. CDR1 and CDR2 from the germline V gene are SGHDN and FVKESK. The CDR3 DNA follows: TGTGCCAGCAGCCAAGGGGGTGGCTACACCTTC. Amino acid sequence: CASSQGGGYTF.

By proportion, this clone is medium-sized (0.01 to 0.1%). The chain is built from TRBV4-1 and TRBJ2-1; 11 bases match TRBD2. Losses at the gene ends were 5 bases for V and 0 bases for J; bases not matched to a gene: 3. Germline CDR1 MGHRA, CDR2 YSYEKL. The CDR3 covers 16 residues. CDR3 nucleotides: TGCGCCAGCAGCTTTAGCGGGGGGGGCTCCTACAATGAGCAGTTCTTC. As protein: CASSFSGGGSYNEQFF.

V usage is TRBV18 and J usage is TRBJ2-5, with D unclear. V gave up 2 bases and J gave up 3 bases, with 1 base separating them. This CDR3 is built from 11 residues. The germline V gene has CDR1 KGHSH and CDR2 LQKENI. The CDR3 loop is CASSPEETQYF. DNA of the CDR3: TGTGCCAGCTCACCAGAAGAGACCCAGTACTTC. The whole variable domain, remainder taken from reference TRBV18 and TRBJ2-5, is NAGVMQNPRHLVRRRGQEARLRCSPMKGHSHVYWYRQLPEEGLKFMVYLQKENIIDESGMPKERFSAEFPKEGPSILRIQQVVRGDSAAYFCASSPEETQYFGPGTRLLVL.

CDR3 region: CASSQIERAETQYF. CDR3 bases: TGTGCCAGCAGCCAAATAGAACGGGCAGAGACCCAGTACTTC. The chain couples TRBV4-2 to TRBJ2-5; no definite D call. The CDR3 has 14 amino acids. The V end lost 2 bases, the J end lost 4 bases, and 11 bases lay between the germline ends. From germline, CDR1 is LGHNA and CDR2 YNFKEQ.

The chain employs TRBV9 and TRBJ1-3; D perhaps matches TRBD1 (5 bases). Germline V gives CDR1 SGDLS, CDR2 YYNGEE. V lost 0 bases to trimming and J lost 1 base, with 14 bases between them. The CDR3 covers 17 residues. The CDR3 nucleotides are TGTGCCAGCAGCGTAGGAATGGTGAGGGGTTCTGGAAACACCATATATTTT. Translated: CASSVGMVRGSGNTIYF.

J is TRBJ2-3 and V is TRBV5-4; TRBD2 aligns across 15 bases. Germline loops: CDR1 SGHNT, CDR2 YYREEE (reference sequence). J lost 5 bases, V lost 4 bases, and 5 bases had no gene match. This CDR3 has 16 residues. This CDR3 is CASSRTSGGAGDTQYF. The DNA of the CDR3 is TGTGCCAGCAGCCGGACTAGCGGGGGGGCGGGAGATACGCAGTATTTT.

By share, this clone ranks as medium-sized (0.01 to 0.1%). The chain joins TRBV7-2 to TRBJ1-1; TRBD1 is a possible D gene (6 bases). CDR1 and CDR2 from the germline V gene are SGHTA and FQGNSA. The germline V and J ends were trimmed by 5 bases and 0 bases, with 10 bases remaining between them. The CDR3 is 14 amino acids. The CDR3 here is CASSLGQLNTEAFF. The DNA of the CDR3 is TGTGCCAGCAGCCTCGGACAGCTGAACACTGAAGCTTTCTTT.

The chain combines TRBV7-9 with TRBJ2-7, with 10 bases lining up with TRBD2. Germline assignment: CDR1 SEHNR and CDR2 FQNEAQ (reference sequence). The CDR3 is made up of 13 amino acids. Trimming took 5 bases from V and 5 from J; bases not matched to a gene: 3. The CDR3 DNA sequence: TGTGCCAGCAGCACCGGACTAGCGGACGAGCAGTACTTC. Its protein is CASSTGLADEQYF.

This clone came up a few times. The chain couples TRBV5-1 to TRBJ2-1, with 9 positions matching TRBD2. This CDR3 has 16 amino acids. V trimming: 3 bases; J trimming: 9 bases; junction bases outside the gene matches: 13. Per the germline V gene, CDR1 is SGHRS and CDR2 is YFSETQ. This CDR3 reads CASSSTGGRAGSEQFF. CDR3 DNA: TGCGCCAGCAGCTCCACTGGCGGGAGGGCCGGAAGTGAGCAGTTCTTC.

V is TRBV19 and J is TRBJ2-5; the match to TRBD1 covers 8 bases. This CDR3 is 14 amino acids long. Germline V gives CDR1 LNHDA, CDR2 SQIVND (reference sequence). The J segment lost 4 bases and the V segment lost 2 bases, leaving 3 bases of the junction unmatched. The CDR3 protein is CASSITGGRETQYF. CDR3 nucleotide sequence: TGTGCCAGTAGTATAACAGGGGGTCGAGAGACCCAGTACTTC.

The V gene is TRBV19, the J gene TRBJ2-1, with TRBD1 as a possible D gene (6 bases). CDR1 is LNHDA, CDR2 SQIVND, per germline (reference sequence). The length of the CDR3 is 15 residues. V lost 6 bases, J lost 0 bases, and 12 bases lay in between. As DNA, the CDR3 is TGTGCCAGTAGCCTTGACAGGAGCTCCTACAATGAGCAGTTCTTC. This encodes CASSLDRSSYNEQFF.

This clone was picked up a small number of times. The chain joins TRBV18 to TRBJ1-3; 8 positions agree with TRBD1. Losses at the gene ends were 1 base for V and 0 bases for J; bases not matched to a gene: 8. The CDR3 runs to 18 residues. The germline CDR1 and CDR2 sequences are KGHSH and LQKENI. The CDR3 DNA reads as TGTGCCAGCTCACCACAATCTCAGGGGGCCAGCTCTGGAAACACCATATATTTT. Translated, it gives CASSPQSQGASSGNTIYF.

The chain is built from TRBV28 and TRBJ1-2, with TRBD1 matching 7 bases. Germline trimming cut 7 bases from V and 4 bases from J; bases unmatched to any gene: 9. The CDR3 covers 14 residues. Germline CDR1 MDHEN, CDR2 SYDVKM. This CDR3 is CASTLTGRTYGYTF. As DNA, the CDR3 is TGTGCCAGCACCCTGACAGGGAGGACCTATGGCTACACCTTC.